This TCR beta chain was observed in a study of cytotoxic CD8 clonotypes in ibrutinib-treated CLL. Germline V CDR1 and CDR2: SGDLS, YYNGEE. The CDR3 runs to 16 residues. The V gene lost 3 bases and the J gene lost 2 bases, with 15 bases spanning the gap. This clone occurred a few times. Measured with immunoSEQ multiplex PCR; TCRdb has only the in-frame clones, and not every one. The profile shows 200,000 to 250,000 clones, over 65% of them singletons. This chain links TRBV9 with TRBJ1-3, with D tentatively TRBD1 (5 bases). This TCR was recovered from a human donor with chronic lymphocytic leukemia. The material was PBMCs, obtained after 12 months of ibrutinib treatment. CDR3 nucleotide sequence: TGTGCCAGCAGCGGAGGGGACTATAGGGCTGGAAACACCATATATTTT. Encoded protein: CASSGGDYRAGNTIYF.